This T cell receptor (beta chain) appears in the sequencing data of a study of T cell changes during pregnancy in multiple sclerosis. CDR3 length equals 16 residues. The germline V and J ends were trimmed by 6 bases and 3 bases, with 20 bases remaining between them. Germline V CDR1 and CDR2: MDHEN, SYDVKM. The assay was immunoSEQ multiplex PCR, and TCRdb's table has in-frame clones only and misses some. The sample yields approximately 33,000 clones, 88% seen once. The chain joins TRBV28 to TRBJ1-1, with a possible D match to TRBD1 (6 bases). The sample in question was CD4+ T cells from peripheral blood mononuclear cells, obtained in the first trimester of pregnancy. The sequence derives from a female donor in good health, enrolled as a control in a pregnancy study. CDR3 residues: CASSLHGGQKDTEAFF. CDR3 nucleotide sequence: TGTGCCAGCAGCCTACACGGAGGACAGAAGGACACTGAAGCTTTCTTT.